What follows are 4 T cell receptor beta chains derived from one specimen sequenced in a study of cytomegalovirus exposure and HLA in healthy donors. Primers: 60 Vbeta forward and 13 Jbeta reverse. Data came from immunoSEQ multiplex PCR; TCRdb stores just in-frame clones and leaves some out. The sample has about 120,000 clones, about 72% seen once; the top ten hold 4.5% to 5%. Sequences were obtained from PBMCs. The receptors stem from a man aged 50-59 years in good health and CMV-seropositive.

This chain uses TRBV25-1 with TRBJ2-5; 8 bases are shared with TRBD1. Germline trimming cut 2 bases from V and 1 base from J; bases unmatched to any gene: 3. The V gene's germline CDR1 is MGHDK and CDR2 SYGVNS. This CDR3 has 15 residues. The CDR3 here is CASSEAGQGQETQYF. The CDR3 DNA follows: TGTGCCAGCAGTGAAGCCGGACAGGGCCAAGAGACCCAGTACTTC.

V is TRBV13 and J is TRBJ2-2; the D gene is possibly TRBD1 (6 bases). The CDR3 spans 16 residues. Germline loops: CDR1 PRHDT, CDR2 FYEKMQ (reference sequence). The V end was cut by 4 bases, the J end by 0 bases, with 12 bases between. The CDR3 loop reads CASSSKQGTNTGELFF. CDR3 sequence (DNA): TGTGCCAGCAGCTCGAAACAGGGAACGAACACCGGGGAGCTGTTTTTT.

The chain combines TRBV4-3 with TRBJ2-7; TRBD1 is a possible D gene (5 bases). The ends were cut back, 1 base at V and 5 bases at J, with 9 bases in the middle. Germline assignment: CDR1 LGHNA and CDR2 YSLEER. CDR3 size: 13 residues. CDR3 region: CASSQVKGDEQYF. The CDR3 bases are TGCGCCAGCAGCCAAGTAAAAGGGGACGAGCAGTACTTC.

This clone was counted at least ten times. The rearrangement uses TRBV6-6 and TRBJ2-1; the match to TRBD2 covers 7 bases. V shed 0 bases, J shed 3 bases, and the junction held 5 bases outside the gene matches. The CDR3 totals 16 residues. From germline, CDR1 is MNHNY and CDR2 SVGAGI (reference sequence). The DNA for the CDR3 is TGTGCCAGCAGTTACTCGAATCTAGCGGTCTACAATGAGCAGTTCTTC. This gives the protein CASSYSNLAVYNEQFF.